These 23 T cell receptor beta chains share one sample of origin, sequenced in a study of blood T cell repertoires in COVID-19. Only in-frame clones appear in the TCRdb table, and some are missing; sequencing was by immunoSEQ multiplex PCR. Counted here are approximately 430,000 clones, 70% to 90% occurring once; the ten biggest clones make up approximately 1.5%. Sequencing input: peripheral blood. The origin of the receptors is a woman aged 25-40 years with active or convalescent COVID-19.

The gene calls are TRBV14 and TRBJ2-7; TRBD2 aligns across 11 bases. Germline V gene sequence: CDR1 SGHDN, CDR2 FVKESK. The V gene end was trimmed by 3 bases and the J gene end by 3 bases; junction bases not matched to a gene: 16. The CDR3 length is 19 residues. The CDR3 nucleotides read TGTGCCAGCAGCCAGCTACCGGGACTAGCGGAGTGGGACATCTACGAGCAGTACTTC. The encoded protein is CASSQLPGLAEWDIYEQYF.

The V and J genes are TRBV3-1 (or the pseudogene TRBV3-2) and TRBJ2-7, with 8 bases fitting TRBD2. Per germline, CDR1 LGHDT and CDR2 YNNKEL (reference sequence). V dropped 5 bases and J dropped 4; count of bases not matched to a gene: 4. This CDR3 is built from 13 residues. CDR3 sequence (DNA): TGTGCCAGCAGCGGACTAGCAGGGTACGAGCAGTACTTC. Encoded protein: CASSGLAGYEQYF.

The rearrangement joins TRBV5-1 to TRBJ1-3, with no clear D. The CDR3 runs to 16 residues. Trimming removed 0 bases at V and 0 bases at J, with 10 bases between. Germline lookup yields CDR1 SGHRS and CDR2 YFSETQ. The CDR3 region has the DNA TGCGCCAGCAGCTTGGCGGGAACCTTCTCTGGAAACACCATATATTTT. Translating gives CASSLAGTFSGNTIYF. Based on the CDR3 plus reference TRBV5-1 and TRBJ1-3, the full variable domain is KAGVTQTPRYLIKTRGQQVTLSCSPISGHRSVSWYQQTPGQGLQFLFEYFSETQRNKGNFPGRFSGRQFSNSRSEMNVSTLELGDSALYLCASSLAGTFSGNTIYFGEGSWLTVV.

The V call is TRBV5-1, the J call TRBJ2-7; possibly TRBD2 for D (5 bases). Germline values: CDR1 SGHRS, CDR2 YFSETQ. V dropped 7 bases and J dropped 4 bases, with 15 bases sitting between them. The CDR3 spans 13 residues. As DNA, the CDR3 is TGCGCCAGCGGCGAAGGCGGGCTATACGAGCAGTACTTC. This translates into CASGEGGLYEQYF. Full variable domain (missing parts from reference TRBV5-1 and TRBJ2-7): KAGVTQTPRYLIKTRGQQVTLSCSPISGHRSVSWYQQTPGQGLQFLFEYFSETQRNKGNFPGRFSGRQFSNSRSEMNVSTLELGDSALYLCASGEGGLYEQYFGPGTRLTVT.

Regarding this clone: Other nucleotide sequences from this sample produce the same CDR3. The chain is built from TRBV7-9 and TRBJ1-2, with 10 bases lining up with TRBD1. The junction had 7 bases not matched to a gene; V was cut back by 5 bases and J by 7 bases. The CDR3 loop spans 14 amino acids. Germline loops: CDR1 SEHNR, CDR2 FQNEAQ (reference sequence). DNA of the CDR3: TGTGCCAGCAGCCTAGGACAGGGGGTTGGTGGCTACACCTTC. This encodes CASSLGQGVGGYTF.

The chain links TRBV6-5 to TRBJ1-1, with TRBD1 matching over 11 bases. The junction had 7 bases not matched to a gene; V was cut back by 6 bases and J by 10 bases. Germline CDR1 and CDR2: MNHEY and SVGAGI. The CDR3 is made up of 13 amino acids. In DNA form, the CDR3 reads TGTGCCAGCAGACAGGGACAGGGGGGACGAGCTTTCTTT. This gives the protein CASRQGQGGRAFF.

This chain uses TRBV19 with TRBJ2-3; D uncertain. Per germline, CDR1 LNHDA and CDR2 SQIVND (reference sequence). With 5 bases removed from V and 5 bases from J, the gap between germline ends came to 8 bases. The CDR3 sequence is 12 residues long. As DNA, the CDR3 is TGTGCCAGTAGTGCAACTGGAGATACGCAGTATTTT. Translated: CASSATGDTQYF.

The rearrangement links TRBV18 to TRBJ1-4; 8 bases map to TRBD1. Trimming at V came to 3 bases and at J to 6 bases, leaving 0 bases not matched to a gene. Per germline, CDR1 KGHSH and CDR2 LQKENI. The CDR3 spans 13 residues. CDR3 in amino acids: CASSPDRDEKLFF. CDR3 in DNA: TGTGCCAGCTCACCGGACAGGGATGAAAAACTGTTTTTT.

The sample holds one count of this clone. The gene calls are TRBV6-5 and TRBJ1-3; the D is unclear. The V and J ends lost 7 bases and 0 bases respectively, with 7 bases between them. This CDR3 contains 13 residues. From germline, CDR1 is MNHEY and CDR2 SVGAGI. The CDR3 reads CASKRDSGNTIYF. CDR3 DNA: TGTGCCAGCAAGCGGGACTCTGGAAACACCATATATTTT.

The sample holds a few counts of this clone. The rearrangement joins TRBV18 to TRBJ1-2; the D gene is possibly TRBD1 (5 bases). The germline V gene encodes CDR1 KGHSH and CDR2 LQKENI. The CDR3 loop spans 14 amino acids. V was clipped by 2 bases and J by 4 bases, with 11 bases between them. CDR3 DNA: TGTGCCAGCTCACCAATCGACAGCATCTATGGCTACACCTTC. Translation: CASSPIDSIYGYTF.

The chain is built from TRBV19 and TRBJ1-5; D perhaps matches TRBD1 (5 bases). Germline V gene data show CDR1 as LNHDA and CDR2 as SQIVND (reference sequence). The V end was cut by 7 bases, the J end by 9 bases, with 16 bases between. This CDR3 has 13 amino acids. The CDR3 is CASMAGSVGPQHF. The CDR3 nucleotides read TGTGCCAGTATGGCAGGGTCCGTTGGGCCCCAGCATTTT.

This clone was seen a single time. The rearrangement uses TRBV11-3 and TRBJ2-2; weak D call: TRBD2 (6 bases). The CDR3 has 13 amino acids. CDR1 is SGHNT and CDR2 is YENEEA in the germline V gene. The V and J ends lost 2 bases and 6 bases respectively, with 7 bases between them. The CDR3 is CASSLTSPGELFF. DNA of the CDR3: TGTGCCAGCAGCTTAACTAGCCCCGGGGAGCTGTTTTTT.

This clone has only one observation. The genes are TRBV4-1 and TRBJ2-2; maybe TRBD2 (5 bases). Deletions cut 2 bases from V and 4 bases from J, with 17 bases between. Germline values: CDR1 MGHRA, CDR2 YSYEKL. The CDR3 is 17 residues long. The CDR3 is CASSQQRTVVITGELFF. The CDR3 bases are TGCGCCAGCAGCCAACAGCGGACGGTTGTAATCACCGGGGAGCTGTTTTTT.

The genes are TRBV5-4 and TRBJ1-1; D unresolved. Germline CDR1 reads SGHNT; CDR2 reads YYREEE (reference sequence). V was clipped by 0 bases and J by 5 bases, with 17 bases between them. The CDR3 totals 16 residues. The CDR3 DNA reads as TGTGCCAGCAGCTTGGGACCCCAGGATGTTCGGACTGAAGCTTTCTTT. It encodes CASSLGPQDVRTEAFF.

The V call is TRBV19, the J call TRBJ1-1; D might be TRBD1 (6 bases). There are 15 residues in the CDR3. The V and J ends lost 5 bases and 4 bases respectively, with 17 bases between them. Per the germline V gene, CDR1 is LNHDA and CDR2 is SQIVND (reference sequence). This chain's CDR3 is CASSAAIQGRTEAFF. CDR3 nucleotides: TGTGCCAGTAGTGCAGCTATACAGGGACGCACTGAAGCTTTCTTT.

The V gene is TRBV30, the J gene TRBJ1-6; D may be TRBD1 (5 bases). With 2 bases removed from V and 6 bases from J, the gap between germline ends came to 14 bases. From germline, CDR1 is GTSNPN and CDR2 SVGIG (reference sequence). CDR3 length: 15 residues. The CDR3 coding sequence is TGTGCCTGGAGTCGACAGCGGGTTGGTAATTCACCCCTCCACTTT. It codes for CAWSRQRVGNSPLHF.

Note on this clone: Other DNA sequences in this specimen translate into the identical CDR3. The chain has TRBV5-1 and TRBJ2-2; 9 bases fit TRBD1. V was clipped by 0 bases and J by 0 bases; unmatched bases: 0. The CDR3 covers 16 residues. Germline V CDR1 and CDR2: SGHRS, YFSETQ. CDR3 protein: CASSLGQGANTGELFF. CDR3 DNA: TGCGCCAGCAGCTTGGGACAGGGGGCGAACACCGGGGAGCTGTTTTTT.

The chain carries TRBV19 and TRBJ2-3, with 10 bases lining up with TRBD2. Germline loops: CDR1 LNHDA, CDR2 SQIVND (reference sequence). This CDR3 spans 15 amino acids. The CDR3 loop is CGTSGTGTITDTQYF. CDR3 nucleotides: TGTGGCACTAGCGGGACTGGAACTATCACAGATACGCAGTATTTT. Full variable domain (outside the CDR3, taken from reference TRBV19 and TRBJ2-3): DGGITQSPKYLFRKEGQNVTLSCEQNLNHDAMYWYRQDPGQGLRLIYYSQIVNDFQKGDIAEGYSVSREKKESFPLTVTSAQKNPTAFYLCGTSGTGTITDTQYFGPGTRLTVL.

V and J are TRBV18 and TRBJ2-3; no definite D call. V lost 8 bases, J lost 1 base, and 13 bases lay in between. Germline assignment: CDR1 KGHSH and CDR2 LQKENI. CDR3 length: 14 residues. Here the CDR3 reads CASTLGSGTDTQYF. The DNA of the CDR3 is TGTGCCAGCACGCTAGGAAGCGGCACAGATACGCAGTATTTT.

The CDR3 nucleotides read TGTGCCAGCAGACTAGGCGGGACCCACACTGAAGCTTTCTTT. This gives the protein CASRLGGTHTEAFF. The chain is built from TRBV5-5 and TRBJ1-1, with D perhaps TRBD1 (5 bases). This CDR3 region has 14 residues. Germline CDR1 and CDR2: SGHKS and YYEKEE (reference sequence). With 5 bases removed from V and 3 bases from J, the gap between germline ends came to 14 bases.

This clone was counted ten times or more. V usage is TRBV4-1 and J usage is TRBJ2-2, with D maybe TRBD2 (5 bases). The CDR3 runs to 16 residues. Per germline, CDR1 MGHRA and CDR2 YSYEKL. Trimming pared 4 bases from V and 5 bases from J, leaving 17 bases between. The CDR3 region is CASSPDGSRGTGELFF. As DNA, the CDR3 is TGCGCCAGCAGCCCCGATGGGTCCCGGGGTACCGGGGAGCTGTTTTTT.

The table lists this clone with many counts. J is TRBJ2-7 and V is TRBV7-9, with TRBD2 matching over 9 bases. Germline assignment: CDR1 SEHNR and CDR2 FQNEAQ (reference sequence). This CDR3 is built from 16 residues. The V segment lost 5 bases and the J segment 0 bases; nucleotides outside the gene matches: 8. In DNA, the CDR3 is TGTGCCAGCAGCCTAAGCGGGGGGTTAAGCTCCTACGAGCAGTACTTC. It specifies CASSLSGGLSSYEQYF. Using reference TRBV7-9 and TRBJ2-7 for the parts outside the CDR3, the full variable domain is DTGVSQNPRHKITKRGQNVTFRCDPISEHNRLYWYRQTLGQGPEFLTYFQNEAQLEKSRLLSDRFSAERPKGSFSTLEIQRTEQGDSAMYLCASSLSGGLSSYEQYFGPGTRLTVT.

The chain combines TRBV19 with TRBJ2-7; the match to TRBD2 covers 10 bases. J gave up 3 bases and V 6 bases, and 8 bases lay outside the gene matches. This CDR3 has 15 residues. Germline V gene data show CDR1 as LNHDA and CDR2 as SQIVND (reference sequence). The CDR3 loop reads CASSRLAGHVYEQYF. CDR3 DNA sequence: TGTGCCAGTAGCCGACTAGCGGGTCATGTCTACGAGCAGTACTTC.